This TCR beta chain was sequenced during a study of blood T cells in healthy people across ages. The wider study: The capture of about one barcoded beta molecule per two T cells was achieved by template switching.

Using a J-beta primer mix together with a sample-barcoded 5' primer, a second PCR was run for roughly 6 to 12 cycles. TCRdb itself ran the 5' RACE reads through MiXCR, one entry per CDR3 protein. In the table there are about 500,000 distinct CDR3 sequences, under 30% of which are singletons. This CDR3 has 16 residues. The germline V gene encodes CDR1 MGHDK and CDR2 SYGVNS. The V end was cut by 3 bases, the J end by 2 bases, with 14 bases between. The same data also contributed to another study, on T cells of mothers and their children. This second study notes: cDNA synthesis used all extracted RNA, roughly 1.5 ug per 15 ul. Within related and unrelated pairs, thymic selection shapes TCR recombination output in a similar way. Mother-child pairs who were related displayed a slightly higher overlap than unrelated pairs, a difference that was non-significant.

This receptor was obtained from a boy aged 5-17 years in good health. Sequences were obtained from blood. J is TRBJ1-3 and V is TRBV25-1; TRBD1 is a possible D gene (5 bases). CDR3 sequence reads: CASSDLSRGAGNTIYF. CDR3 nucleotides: TGTGCCAGCAGTGATCTTAGCCGGGGGGCTGGAAACACCATATATTTT.